The 7 T cell receptor beta chains below all came from one sample that was sequenced in a study of T cell changes during pregnancy in multiple sclerosis. The protocol was immunoSEQ multiplex PCR, while the TCRdb copy is restricted to in-frame clones and leaves out a portion. The sample includes roughly 20,000 clones, approximately 90% of them seen just once. The source was CD8+ T cells from peripheral blood mononuclear cells, collected after pregnancy. All receptors derive from a female donor in good health, enrolled as a control in a pregnancy study.

The chain recombines TRBV6-5 with TRBJ2-1, with 10 bases fitting TRBD1. This CDR3 has 14 amino acids. Germline assignment: CDR1 MNHEY and CDR2 SVGAGI. Unmatched junction bases numbered 2, after V lost 2 bases and J lost 7 bases. The CDR3 nucleotides read TGTGCCAGCAGTTACACGGGACAGGGGAATGAGCAGTTCTTC. It codes for CASSYTGQGNEQFF.

V usage is TRBV11-2 and J usage is TRBJ1-2, with 9 bases aligning to TRBD1. Per the germline V gene, CDR1 is SGHAT and CDR2 is FQNNGV. The CDR3 length is 14 residues. V lost 5 bases to trimming and J lost 8 bases; unmatched junction nucleotides: 9. The CDR3 region is CASSHGTGYRGYTF. The CDR3 DNA sequence: TGTGCCAGCAGCCATGGGACAGGGTATCGCGGCTACACCTTC.

The CDR3 DNA sequence: TGTGCCAGCAGCCAAACAGGTAACACTGAAGCTTTCTTT. It translates to CASSQTGNTEAFF. The chain uses TRBV14 and TRBJ1-1, with D tentatively TRBD1 (5 bases). V lost 2 bases and J 2 bases, leaving 6 bases between the germline ends. Germline V gives CDR1 SGHDN, CDR2 FVKESK. The CDR3 loop spans 13 amino acids.

The V gene is TRBV2, the J gene TRBJ2-3; D ambiguous. The CDR3 consists of 15 residues. With 7 bases removed from V and 2 bases from J, the gap between germline ends came to 16 bases. Germline V CDR1 and CDR2: SNHLY, FYNNEI. CDR3 in DNA: TGTGCCAGCAATTTCCTTACTTCTACCACAGATACGCAGTATTTT. Translation gives CASNFLTSTTDTQYF.

This chain uses TRBV11-3 with TRBJ1-2; D call uncertain. From germline, CDR1 is SGHNT and CDR2 YENEEA. The CDR3 has 17 amino acids. Trimming took off 0 bases at V and 2 bases at J, with 16 bases between the two ends. This CDR3 reads CASSLDETRPLNYGYTF. The CDR3 region has the DNA TGTGCCAGCAGCTTAGATGAGACGCGGCCTTTAAACTATGGCTACACCTTC.

This chain links TRBV10-3 with TRBJ2-3, with TRBD1 matching over 9 bases. With V trimmed by 6 bases and J by 4 bases, 20 bases remained unmatched. The CDR3 sequence is 19 residues long. The germline CDR1 and CDR2 sequences are ENHRY and SYGVKD. The DNA for the CDR3 is TGTGCCATCAGGACCCTTAACAGGGGGCCTCCGACGAGCGCAGATACGCAGTATTTT. Amino acid sequence: CAIRTLNRGPPTSADTQYF.

The chain recombines TRBV4-3 with TRBJ2-1, with a possible D match to TRBD2 (6 bases). The CDR3 is 16 residues long. Looked up from germline, CDR1 is LGHNA and CDR2 is YSLEER. The ends were cut back, 1 base at V and 4 bases at J, with 14 bases in the middle. CDR3 bases: TGCGCCAGCAGCCAAGTCCGGCAGGGACTTTACAATGAGCAGTTCTTC. Translated, it gives CASSQVRQGLYNEQFF.